This TCR beta chain is drawn from a study of preoperative IRX-2 immunotherapy in early breast cancer. Treatment in this sample: preoperative locoregional IRX-2 cytokine immunotherapy. Samples came from a phase Ib trial of preoperative locoregional IRX-2 cytokine immunotherapy. TCRdb keeps only in-frame clones here, not all; method: immunoSEQ multiplex PCR. The sample contains some 22,000 clones, approximately 92% of which appear only once. The origin of this receptor is a human donor with breast cancer. The input for sequencing was tumor tissue, taken after IRX-2 immunotherapy.

Here the CDR3 reads CASSLSTANTEAFF. As DNA, the CDR3 is TGCGCCAGCAGCTTGTCCACAGCTAACACTGAAGCTTTCTTT. The chain carries TRBV5-1 and TRBJ1-1; D remains unclear. The CDR3 length is 14 residues. CDR1 is SGHRS, CDR2 YFSETQ, per germline. The V end was cut by 1 base, the J end by 2 bases, with 9 bases between.